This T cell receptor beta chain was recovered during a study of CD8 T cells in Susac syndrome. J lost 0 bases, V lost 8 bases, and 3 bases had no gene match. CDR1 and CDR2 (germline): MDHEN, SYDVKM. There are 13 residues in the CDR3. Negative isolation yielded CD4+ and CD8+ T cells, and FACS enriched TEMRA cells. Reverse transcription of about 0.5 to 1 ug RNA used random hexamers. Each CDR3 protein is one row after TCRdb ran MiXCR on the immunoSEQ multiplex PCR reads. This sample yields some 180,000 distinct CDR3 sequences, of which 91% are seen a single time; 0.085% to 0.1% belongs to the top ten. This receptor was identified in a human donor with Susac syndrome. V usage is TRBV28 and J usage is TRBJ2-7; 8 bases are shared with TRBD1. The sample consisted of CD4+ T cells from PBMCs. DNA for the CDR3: TGTGCCAGCCAAGACAGGGGCTCCTACGAGCAGTACTTC. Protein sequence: CASQDRGSYEQYF.